The TCR beta chain described here comes from a study of T cells in Graves' hyperthyroidism and ophthalmopathy. This CDR3 has 14 amino acids. Germline V gene sequence: CDR1 SNHLY, CDR2 FYNNEI. V dropped 2 bases and J dropped 3 bases, with 10 bases sitting between them. Amplification yielded TCR beta CDR3 regions, with RNA transcripts as the source. First-round RT-PCR with HTBI primers amplified the TCR CDR3 region. A single record per CDR3 protein comes from TCRdb applying MiXCR to the multiplex PCR reads. The table shows 340,000 or so distinct CDR3 sequences, with 15% to 20% occurring only once. Stable Graves' hyperthyroidism denoted no ophthalmopathy progression over 18 months. Clinical symptoms, serum thyroxine and TRAb, thyroid ultrasound and orbital computed tomography together formed the diagnostic basis. Whole-study results and caveats: Most thyroid clonotypes with frequency above 0.001 were detected in blood.

This clonotype occurred many times. Its antigen is undetermined. Sequencing used blood. The V call is TRBV2, the J call TRBJ1-1, with D hard to call. This receptor was taken from a woman between 45 and 65 years old with Graves' hyperthyroidism. CDR3 protein: CASSEQAVYTEAFF. The CDR3 bases are TGTGCCAGCAGTGAACAGGCAGTGTACACTGAAGCTTTCTTT. The whole variable domain, remainder taken from reference TRBV2 and TRBJ1-1, is EPEVTQTPSHQVTQMGQEVILRCVPISNHLYFYWYRQILGQKVEFLVSFYNNEISEKSEIFDDQFSVERPDGSNFTLKIRSTKLEDSAMYFCASSEQAVYTEAFFGQGTRLTVV.